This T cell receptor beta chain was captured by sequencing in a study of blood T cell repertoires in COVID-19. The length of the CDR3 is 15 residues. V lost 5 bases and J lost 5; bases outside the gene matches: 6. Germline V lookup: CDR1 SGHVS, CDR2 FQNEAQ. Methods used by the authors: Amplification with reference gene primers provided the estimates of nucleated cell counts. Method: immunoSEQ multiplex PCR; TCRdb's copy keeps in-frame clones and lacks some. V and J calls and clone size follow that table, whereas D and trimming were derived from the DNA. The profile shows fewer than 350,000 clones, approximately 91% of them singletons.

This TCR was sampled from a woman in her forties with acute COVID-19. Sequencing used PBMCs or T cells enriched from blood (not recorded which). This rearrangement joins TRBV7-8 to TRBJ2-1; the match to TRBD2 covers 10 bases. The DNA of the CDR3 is TGTGCCAGCAGCAACCGACTAGCGGGCAACAATGAGCAGTTCTTC. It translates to CASSNRLAGNNEQFF.